This entry features one T cell receptor (beta chain) sequence. Antigen: not known. Donors had nominal health at sampling but likely had unrecorded immune exposures. The primer mix had 60 Vbeta and 13 Jbeta primers. Measured with immunoSEQ multiplex PCR; TCRdb has only the in-frame clones, and not every one. Among 130,000 to 150,000 clones listed, roughly 68% were seen once. This sample is drawn from a study of cytomegalovirus exposure and HLA in healthy donors. Study outcomes and limitations: Analyzed later, most CMV-associated TCR beta chains appeared HLA-restricted. In an earlier analysis, about 87% or about 30%: the productive usage of most TCR beta V segments.

The CDR3 contains 16 residues. Sequencing input: PBMCs. V and J are TRBV21-1 and TRBJ2-5; TRBD2 is the table's D call, not checked against the DNA. TRBV21-1 is designated a pseudogene. This TCR was recovered from a man between 60 and 75 years old in good health and CMV-seronegative. The DNA of the CDR3 is TGTGCCAGCAGCAAACCCCGGGGGGGGCACCAAGAGACCCAGTACTTC. Translation gives CASSKPRGGHQETQYF.